This T cell receptor (beta chain) is from a study of T-cell reconstitution after alpha-beta-depleted transplantation in children. Study conclusions and caveats: Recipient T cells and thymic progenitors that survived gave rise to the high TCRbeta diversity observed at day 60 in some patients. After one year, T-cell counts and TCRbeta diversity mostly came from new T cells. Expanded graft clones, several hundred of them, were reportedly the source of alpha-beta T cells about two months after transplant.

A library of TCRbeta sequences, prepared with unique molecular identifiers, was generated. MiXCR, applied by TCRdb to the PCR reads, yields one record per CDR3 protein. The sample includes fewer than 1 million distinct CDR3 sequences, roughly 15% of them seen just once. Concerning this clonotype: The antigen is not known.

The CDR3 covers 12 residues. Per germline, CDR1 SGHTA and CDR2 FQGNSA. V lost 3 bases and J lost 6, with 9 bases in between. The chain recombines TRBV7-2 with TRBJ2-7; D ambiguous. This specimen was PBMCs, mostly from graft donor cells, taken 360 days after TCRalphabeta/CD19-depleted stem cell transplant. The clonotype originates from a male patient under 18 who had a stem cell transplant for acute lymphoblastic leukemia, so the T cells may come from the graft donor. The CDR3 nucleotides read TGTGCCAGCAGCTTTTCGCTCGGCGAGCAGTACTTC. It encodes CASSFSLGEQYF.